The clone carrying this T cell receptor beta chain was picked up a small number of times. Its antigen is not identified. Trimming left V 8 bases short and J 0 bases short, with 11 bases between. CDR1 and CDR2 (germline): LGHNA, YSLEER. This CDR3 spans 14 amino acids. This entry comes from a study of T-cell memory formation after mild COVID-19. Overall study findings and caveats: CD8+ contracting clones occupied EMRA, while CD4+ ones occupied mainly CM and EM. There were some responding clones in pre-infection memory, which suggested that cross-reactive memory had joined. Clonal second-wave expansions that peaked on day 37 had unconfirmed SARS-CoV-2 specificity.

cDNA libraries for TCR alpha and TCR beta, carrying sample barcodes and UMIs, came from 5'RACE with constant-segment primers. Using its own MiXCR run on the 5' RACE reads, TCRdb lists one record per CDR3 protein. The sample includes a few hundred thousand distinct CDR3 sequences, around 15% of them seen just once. V is TRBV4-3 and J is TRBJ1-3; TRBD1 might be the D (5 bases). The TCR comes from a young man who had mild COVID-19 (a few samples of this study predate the infection). Cell type and time point are not known. The sample comprised PBMCs or a T cell subset sorted from them (not recorded which). CDR3 DNA: TGCGCCAGCGGGACGGGGGGCTCTGGAAACACCATATATTTT. The encoded protein is CASGTGGSGNTIYF.